This T cell receptor (beta chain) was identified in a study of blood T cell repertoires in COVID-19 (dated by TCRdb to the early 2020s). Notes on the research overall: The collaborator samples originated in the United States, Italy and Spain and spanned the acute and convalescent phases of COVID-19. The prospective study material was composed of cDNA or gDNA derived from T cells, B-cell-depleted T cells, or PBMCs. The dataset comprised deeply sampled blood TCRbeta repertoires from subjects exposed to, actively infected with, or recovered from COVID-19. A freely available public database, intended as a resource for researchers studying the immune response to SARS-CoV-2, is where the repertoires were released. Samples came from the ongoing ImmuneRACE study (first 160 participants) plus 1,254 subjects from 6 global collaborators. The sample metadata nearly always contained a de-identified subject ID, COVID-19 status, age in years and sex. HLA class I and class II types, where available, came from metadata supplied by the sample provider rather than from assay-based typing. Findings and caveats that apply to the study as a whole: How much clinical and demographic metadata was included differed by source and by participant, and the metadata was provided uncurated.

With regard to this clone: Its specific antigen is unknown. It has no much larger one-base neighbor in the sample; base qualities were not kept.

Each collaborating institution followed its own protocols to collect whole blood in K2EDTA tubes. For TCRbeta analysis, collaborators shipped samples as frozen whole blood, isolated PBMCs, or DNA extracted from either of those sample types. The immunoSEQ Assay, a bias-controlled multiplex PCR, was used to amplify TCRbeta CDR3 regions from genomic DNA. In the original analysis: The number of nucleated cells in each sample was estimated by amplification of reference gene primers within the assay. To quantify the absolute abundance of each unique TCRbeta CDR3 rearrangement, sequence reads were collapsed and filtered. For each sample, productive Simpson clonality was calculated by taking the square root of Simpson's diversity index across productive rearrangements. Entries here come from immuneACCESS through TCRdb and include only in-frame sequences with V and J called. Some clones fail to appear in such tables; in the studies checked, an unresolved V gene covers under half of the shortfall, and the cause of the remainder is unknown. V, J and clone size were drawn from that table, and D and trimming were deduced from the DNA. Recorded for this sample are roughly 100,000 clones; approximately 77% of them occurred a single time. The ten largest clones add up to roughly a tenth of the sample.

Trimming takes 6 bases off V and 2 bases off J; junction bases not matched to a gene: 4. From a lookup of the germline V gene (reference sequence), CDR1 and CDR2 are LNHDA and SQIVND. From its cysteine to its phenylalanine, the CDR3 spans 13 amino acids. CDR3 DNA is the only sequence kept; it has 39 bases, read in frame from the first base. The source material was peripheral blood. This clonotype originated in a woman of 80 years or more with acute or convalescent COVID-19. The chain is assembled from TRBV19 and TRBJ2-7; TRBD1 aligns with 7 central bases. The bases are TGTGCCAGTAGCCTCGACAGGGCCTACGAGCAGTACTTC. Translated, it reads CASSLDRAYEQYF. Joined to the reference TRBV19 and TRBJ2-7 proteins, this CDR3 gives the full variable domain: DGGITQSPKYLFRKEGQNVTLSCEQNLNHDAMYWYRQDPGQGLRLIYYSQIVNDFQKGDIAEGYSVSREKKESFPLTVTSAQKNPTAFYLCASSLDRAYEQYFGPGTRLTVT.